The next 21 T cell receptor beta chains were all read from a single sample in a study of blood T cell repertoires in COVID-19. The table came from immunoSEQ multiplex PCR; TCRdb's copy has only in-frame clones and leaves some out. This table holds 280,000 or so clones, just under 90% found once. Input material: PBMCs or T cells enriched from blood (not recorded which). The receptors shown here come from a woman between 45 and 65 years old who had been exposed to COVID-19.

V and J are TRBV6-5 and TRBJ2-5, with 8 bases that match TRBD2. Losses at the gene ends were 8 bases for V and 3 bases for J; bases not matched to a gene: 8. Germline CDR1 and CDR2: MNHEY and SVGAGI. This CDR3 is 14 amino acids long. CDR3 bases: TGTGCCAGCCAAGTCTCGCGGGGGGAAGAGACCCAGTACTTC. It codes for CASQVSRGEETQYF.

V and J are TRBV6-1 and TRBJ2-1; D not certain. The germline V and J ends were trimmed by 2 bases and 9 bases, with 8 bases remaining between them. The CDR3 runs 12 residues. Germline-derived CDR1 and CDR2 are MNHNS and SASEGT. In DNA form, the CDR3 reads TGTGCCAGCAGTGAATCAGATACTGAGCAGTTCTTC. Protein: CASSESDTEQFF.

J is TRBJ1-6 and V is TRBV4-1, with D perhaps TRBD1 (6 bases). The CDR3 totals 18 residues. Germline V lookup: CDR1 MGHRA, CDR2 YSYEKL. With 3 bases removed from V and 5 bases from J, the gap between germline ends came to 20 bases. The chain's CDR3 is CASSHPGAGSGNNSPLHF. CDR3 in DNA: TGCGCCAGCAGCCACCCAGGGGCTGGATCCGGGAATAATTCACCCCTCCACTTT.

The chain uses TRBV28 and TRBJ2-7; a weak D match, TRBD2 (5 bases). Germline CDR1 reads MDHEN; CDR2 reads SYDVKM. V was clipped by 7 bases and J by 5 bases, with 12 bases between them. There are 12 residues in the CDR3. DNA of the CDR3: TGTGCCAGCACCCGGGATTACAACGAGCAGTACTTC. Its protein is CASTRDYNEQYF.

The rearrangement joins TRBV27 to TRBJ1-5, with a tentative D call TRBD1 (5 bases). The CDR3 extends over 15 amino acids. Germline V gene data show CDR1 as MNHEY and CDR2 as SMNVEV (reference sequence). V shed 8 bases and J shed 7 bases, with 21 bases lying between them. The CDR3 sequence: CASVGLGTPGQPQHF. DNA of the CDR3: TGTGCCAGCGTGGGACTCGGGACCCCGGGGCAGCCCCAGCATTTT.

The gene calls are TRBV15 and TRBJ1-1, with D perhaps matching TRBD1 (6 bases). Germline lookup yields CDR1 LNHNV and CDR2 YYDKDF (reference sequence). The CDR3 is 13 amino acids. V shed 5 bases and J shed 3 bases, with 10 bases lying between them. The CDR3 spells CATSQGRDTEAFF. The CDR3 DNA sequence: TGTGCCACCAGCCAGGGGCGTGACACTGAAGCTTTCTTT.

This clone is a singleton in its sample. The chain carries TRBV24-1 and TRBJ1-2; the D gene is possibly TRBD1 (6 bases). This CDR3 contains 14 residues. V was trimmed by 3 bases and J by 6 bases, leaving 13 bases between them. Looked up from germline, CDR1 is KGHDR and CDR2 is SFDVKD. Here the CDR3 reads CATSDPGGSNGYTF. CDR3 nucleotides: TGTGCCACCAGTGATCCGGGGGGCAGTAATGGCTACACCTTC.

The sample holds one count of this clone. The V gene is TRBV7-2, the J gene TRBJ1-1; a possible D gene is TRBD1 (6 bases). The CDR3 totals 15 residues. Trimming removed 5 bases from V and 1 base from J, with 14 bases in between. Germline CDR1 reads SGHTA; CDR2 reads FQGNSA. The CDR3 here is CASSKAPTGNTEAFF. Here the CDR3 DNA reads TGTGCCAGCAGCAAAGCACCGACAGGGAACACTGAAGCTTTCTTT.

As DNA, the CDR3 is TGTGCCAGCAGCCTTACAGGATCCTCCTACAATGAGCAGTTCTTC. As protein: CASSLTGSSYNEQFF. The V and J genes are TRBV11-3 and TRBJ2-1; possibly TRBD1 for D (5 bases). The germline gives CDR1 SGHNT, CDR2 YENEEA. CDR3 size: 15 residues. V was pared by 5 bases and J by 0 bases, with 11 bases between.

V is TRBV10-3 and J is TRBJ1-5, with D perhaps matching TRBD1 (5 bases). Germline CDR1 reads ENHRY; CDR2 reads SYGVKD. The CDR3 runs to 16 residues. With 4 bases removed from V and 2 bases from J, the gap between germline ends came to 15 bases. CDR3 DNA sequence: TGTGCCATCAGTGCCCGGACAACGGGTGGCAATCAGCCCCAGCATTTT. This sequence encodes CAISARTTGGNQPQHF.

This rearrangement joins TRBV2 to TRBJ1-6, with 9 bases aligning to TRBD1. Trimming cost V 6 bases and J 8 bases; bases outside gene matches: 2. The germline gives CDR1 SNHLY, CDR2 FYNNEI. The CDR3 extends over 13 amino acids. CDR3 bases: TGTGCCAGCAGGGGACAGGGCTATTCACCCCTCCACTTT. Protein sequence: CASRGQGYSPLHF.

The chain couples TRBV5-4 to TRBJ1-5; a weak D match, TRBD1 (6 bases). The V gene lost 0 bases and the J gene lost 4 bases, with 8 bases spanning the gap. There are 14 residues in the CDR3. CDR1 SGHNT and CDR2 YYREEE come from the germline V gene (reference sequence). The chain's CDR3 is CASSLDRANQPQHF. In nucleotides, the CDR3 is TGTGCCAGCAGCTTGGACAGGGCTAATCAGCCCCAGCATTTT.

The CDR3 reads CASSLFDRRGSPLHF. DNA for the CDR3: TGTGCCAGCAGCTTGTTTGACAGAAGGGGTTCACCCCTCCACTTT. J is TRBJ1-6 and V is TRBV5-4, with TRBD1 as a possible D gene (5 bases). CDR1 and CDR2 (germline): SGHNT, YYREEE (reference sequence). Trimming removed 1 base from V and 9 bases from J, with 14 bases in between. CDR3 length equals 15 residues.

The gene calls are TRBV7-9 and TRBJ1-4; 8 bases match TRBD1. The CDR3 is made up of 12 amino acids. Germline V gene lookup returns CDR1 SEHNR and CDR2 FQNEAQ (reference sequence). Trimming took 6 bases from V and 8 from J; bases not matched to a gene: 2. The CDR3 sequence: CASRDRDEKLFF. The DNA for the CDR3 is TGTGCCAGCAGGGACAGGGACGAAAAACTGTTTTTT.

The J gene is TRBJ2-1, the V gene TRBV4-1; D is possibly TRBD2 (7 bases). Germline V lookup: CDR1 MGHRA, CDR2 YSYEKL. With 7 bases removed from V and 3 bases from J, the gap between germline ends came to 10 bases. The CDR3 contains 13 residues. CDR3 bases: TGCGCCAGCAAGGGGGGGTACTACAATGAGCAGTTCTTC. Translated: CASKGGYYNEQFF.

CDR3 bases: TGTGCCAGCAGCTTTCGGGGGGTCCCTGAAGCTTTCTTT. Its protein is CASSFRGVPEAFF. The chain has TRBV5-4 and TRBJ1-1; weak D call: TRBD1 (5 bases). Germline CDR1 and CDR2: SGHNT and YYREEE (reference sequence). The ends were cut back, 2 bases at V and 6 bases at J, with 11 bases in the middle. CDR3 length: 13 residues.

V and J are TRBV18 and TRBJ2-7; TRBD1 matches at 8 bases. Germline CDR1 reads KGHSH; CDR2 reads LQKENI. J gave up 2 bases and V 0 bases, and 3 bases lay outside the gene matches. The CDR3 has 15 amino acids. Here the CDR3 DNA reads TGTGCCAGCTCACCACCTACAGGGGGGCCCTACGAGCAGTACTTC. Translating it yields CASSPPTGGPYEQYF.

On this clone: Other DNA sequences within the sample encode an identical CDR3. The V and J genes are TRBV18 and TRBJ2-7; D uncertain. Trimming cost V 2 bases and J 2 bases, with 7 bases left between them. Germline CDR1 and CDR2: KGHSH and LQKENI. The CDR3 runs to 13 residues. Written as DNA, the CDR3 is TGTGCCAGCTCACCAGGTACAACCTACGAGCAGTACTTC. Translating gives CASSPGTTYEQYF. Variable domain in full (rest from reference TRBV18 and TRBJ2-7): NAGVMQNPRHLVRRRGQEARLRCSPMKGHSHVYWYRQLPEEGLKFMVYLQKENIIDESGMPKERFSAEFPKEGPSILRIQQVVRGDSAAYFCASSPGTTYEQYFGPGTRLTVT.

The chain has TRBV28 and TRBJ1-4, with D maybe TRBD1 (5 bases). Germline values: CDR1 MDHEN, CDR2 SYDVKM. The CDR3 is made up of 14 amino acids. V gave up 6 bases and J gave up 8 bases, with 16 bases separating them. This CDR3 is CASRIGGVGEKLFF. Here the CDR3 DNA reads TGTGCCAGCAGAATAGGAGGGGTAGGGGAAAAACTGTTTTTT.

V usage is TRBV14 and J usage is TRBJ1-5; maybe TRBD1 (5 bases). Trimming took off 0 bases at V and 0 bases at J, with 18 bases between the two ends. CDR3 length: 19 amino acids. The V gene's germline CDR1 is SGHDN and CDR2 FVKESK. CDR3: CASSQDGPENRYSNQPQHF. CDR3 sequence (DNA): TGTGCCAGCAGCCAAGATGGCCCCGAAAACAGGTATAGCAATCAGCCCCAGCATTTT. The full variable domain, its missing parts supplied by reference TRBV14 and TRBJ1-5, is EAGVTQFPSHSVIEKGQTVTLRCDPISGHDNLYWYRRVMGKEIKFLLHFVKESKQDESGMPNNRFLAERTGGTYSTLKVQPAELEDSGVYFCASSQDGPENRYSNQPQHFGDGTRLSIL.

In DNA, the CDR3 is TGTGCCAGCAGTTTCGAATTCCGGGAGATACAAGAGACCCAGTACTTC. Translation gives CASSFEFREIQETQYF. The chain has TRBV27 and TRBJ2-5; TRBD2 is a possible D gene (6 bases). Germline V gene data show CDR1 as MNHEY and CDR2 as SMNVEV (reference sequence). Trimming shortened V by 3 bases and J by 2 bases, and 16 bases separated the two germline ends. The length of the CDR3 is 16 residues.